This T cell receptor beta chain came from a study of TIL therapy for anti-PD-1-resistant metastatic lung cancer. The libraries were made with immunoSEQ v3. Method: immunoSEQ multiplex PCR; TCRdb's copy keeps in-frame clones and lacks some. Among 2,000 to 2,500 clones listed, around 70% were seen once. Time point denoted: pre-treatment sample, taken before nivolumab and TIL therapy. Tumor tissue came from excised metastases, mostly pleural nodules or supraclavicular lymph nodes. Stage 4 NSCLC adults joined between October 2017 and January 2020. This clone was picked up one time. Its matching antigen is unknown. The study's findings and limits: TIL cultures after expansion showed higher clonality and lower diversity than baseline tumor (median around 6% vs 30%). This highly selected cohort may not generalize to typical lung cancer patients.

The sample here was tumor tissue, taken at baseline. This sequence was found in a person aged 25 to 85 with non-small cell lung cancer. Some clones in this sample may be carry-over from other donors' samples.

The CDR3 spells CASSLWTYETQYF. The CDR3 DNA reads TGTGCCAGCAGCTTATGGACCTACGAGACCCAGTACTTC. The chain combines TRBV7-2 with TRBJ2-5, with D uncertain. Looked up from germline, CDR1 is SGHTA and CDR2 is FQGNSA. V was shortened by 2 bases and J by 5 bases, with 9 bases between the two germline ends. This CDR3 contains 13 residues.